A selection of T cell receptor beta chains follows, all from one sample in a study of T-cell reconstitution after alpha-beta-depleted transplantation in children. One entry per CDR3 protein results from TCRdb running MiXCR on the PCR reads. The data hold around 680,000 distinct CDR3 sequences, with over 15% observed a single time. The source material was PBMCs from the stem cell graft donor, sampled from the stem cell graft. The receptors were sampled from a human donor who donated a stem cell graft to a child with acute myeloid leukemia. Each CDR3 is given with its conserved first and last residue. Each record gives: J gene, V gene, clone size, D gene, CDR3 DNA, CDR3 protein. A D gene is named only where the DNA matches it firmly. Clone size appears in some rows only: once, few, many, or a class for an expanded clone.

j_gene: TRBJ2-5; v_gene: TRBV5-1; abundance: .; d_gene: .; CDR3nt: TGCGCCAGCAGCAACGGACAGGGTAGGGCTAGCGGAGGCAGGATCCAAGAGACCCAGTACTTC; CDR3aa: CASSNGQGRASGGRIQETQYF
j_gene: TRBJ2-3; v_gene: TRBV9; abundance: many; d_gene: .; CDR3nt: TGTGCCAGCAGCGTAGGGGGCAGGGGAATAGATACGCAGTATTTT; CDR3aa: CASSVGGRGIDTQYF
j_gene: TRBJ1-1; v_gene: TRBV7-9; abundance: many; d_gene: .; CDR3nt: TGTGCCAGCAGCTTGAGTGTAGGGAACACTGAAGCTTTCTTT; CDR3aa: CASSLSVGNTEAFF
j_gene: TRBJ1-5; v_gene: TRBV20-1; abundance: few; d_gene: .; CDR3nt: TGCAGTGCCATCCCAGGGACGGACAAGAGGTCCCAGCATTTT; CDR3aa: CSAIPGTDKRSQHF
j_gene: TRBJ1-1; v_gene: TRBV5-1; abundance: few; d_gene: .; CDR3nt: TGCGCCAGCAGCTTGGTGTTCTCAGATACAATGAACACTGAAGCTTTCTTT; CDR3aa: CASSLVFSDTMNTEAFF
j_gene: TRBJ2-1; v_gene: TRBV12-3/TRBV12-4; abundance: few; d_gene: .; CDR3nt: TGTGCCAGCAGTTTGTCGACTCGAAGGGGTGAGCAGTTCTTC; CDR3aa: CASSLSTRRGEQFF
j_gene: TRBJ2-4; v_gene: TRBV10-3; abundance: few; d_gene: .; CDR3nt: TGTGCCATCAGTGAGTCTCAGGGACCGCCGAAAAACATTCAGTACTTC; CDR3aa: CAISESQGPPKNIQYF
j_gene: TRBJ1-5; v_gene: TRBV6-2/TRBV6-3; abundance: .; d_gene: .; CDR3nt: TGTGCCAGCAGCCAGGACAGTACTCGCAATCGGCCCCAGCATTTT; CDR3aa: CASSQDSTRNRPQHF
j_gene: TRBJ1-1; v_gene: TRBV18; abundance: .; d_gene: .; CDR3nt: TGTGCCAGCTCACCGAACAGGGTGGATACTGAAGCTTTCTTT; CDR3aa: CASSPNRVDTEAFF
j_gene: TRBJ2-2; v_gene: TRBV29-1; abundance: .; d_gene: TRBD1; CDR3nt: TGCAGCGTTCCGACAGGGGTCCCCGGGGAGCTGTTTTTT; CDR3aa: CSVPTGVPGELFF
j_gene: TRBJ2-1; v_gene: TRBV20-1; abundance: .; d_gene: TRBD1; CDR3nt: TGCAGTGCCCCAGAGGGTGACAGGGGGTGGCACAATGAGCAGTTCTTC; CDR3aa: CSAPEGDRGWHNEQFF
j_gene: TRBJ2-3; v_gene: TRBV20-1; abundance: many; d_gene: .; CDR3nt: TGCAGTGCTACCCCTTGGAGGGCAGGGTCAACAGATACGCAGTATTTT; CDR3aa: CSATPWRAGSTDTQYF
j_gene: TRBJ2-1; v_gene: TRBV7-6; abundance: few; d_gene: .; CDR3nt: TGTGCCAGCAGCTTATTAGGGACTGAGCAGTTCTTC; CDR3aa: CASSLLGTEQFF
j_gene: TRBJ1-2; v_gene: TRBV20-1; abundance: many; d_gene: TRBD1; CDR3nt: TGCAGTGCCGATACAGGGGCGGACTATGGCTACACCTTC; CDR3aa: CSADTGADYGYTF
j_gene: TRBJ2-1; v_gene: TRBV7-9; abundance: .; d_gene: .; CDR3nt: TGTGCCAGCAGCTCTTTGTGGGGGCCTAGCAACTATGAGCAGTTCTTC; CDR3aa: CASSSLWGPSNYEQFF
j_gene: TRBJ2-3; v_gene: TRBV5-1; abundance: many; d_gene: TRBD2; CDR3nt: TGCGCCAGCGGGACTAGCGGTACTTCACAGTATTTT; CDR3aa: CASGTSGTSQYF
j_gene: TRBJ2-7; v_gene: TRBV7-6; abundance: .; d_gene: TRBD2; CDR3nt: TGTGCCAGCAGCTCCACTAGCGGGGGCTACGAGCAGTACTTC; CDR3aa: CASSSTSGGYEQYF
j_gene: TRBJ1-4; v_gene: TRBV20-1; abundance: many; d_gene: .; CDR3nt: TGCAGTGCTAGACCCCCGGGGGGGCTAGATGAAAAACTGTTTTTT; CDR3aa: CSARPPGGLDEKLFF
j_gene: TRBJ1-5; v_gene: TRBV20-1; abundance: .; d_gene: .; CDR3nt: TGCAGTGCAGGGGACACGGCTGATCAGCCCCAGCATTTT; CDR3aa: CSAGDTADQPQHF